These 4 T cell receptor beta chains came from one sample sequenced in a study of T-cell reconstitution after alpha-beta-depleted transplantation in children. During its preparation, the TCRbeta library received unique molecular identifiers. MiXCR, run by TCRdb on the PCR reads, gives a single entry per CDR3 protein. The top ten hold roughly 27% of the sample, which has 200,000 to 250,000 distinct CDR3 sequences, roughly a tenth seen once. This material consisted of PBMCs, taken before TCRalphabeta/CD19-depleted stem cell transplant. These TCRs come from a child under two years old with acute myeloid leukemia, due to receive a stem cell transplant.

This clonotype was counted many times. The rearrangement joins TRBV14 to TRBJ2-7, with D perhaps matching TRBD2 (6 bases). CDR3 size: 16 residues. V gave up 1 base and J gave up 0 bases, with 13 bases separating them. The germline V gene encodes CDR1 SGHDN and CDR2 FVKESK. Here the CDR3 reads CASSQGTQTSSYEQYF. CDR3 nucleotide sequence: TGTGCCAGCAGCCAAGGAACACAGACTAGCTCCTACGAGCAGTACTTC.

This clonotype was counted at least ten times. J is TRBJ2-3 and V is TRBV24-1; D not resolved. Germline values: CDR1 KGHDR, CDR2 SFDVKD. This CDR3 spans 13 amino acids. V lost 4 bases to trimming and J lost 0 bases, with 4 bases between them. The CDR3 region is CATSDGSTDTQYF. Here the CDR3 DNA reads TGTGCCACCAGTGACGGTAGCACAGATACGCAGTATTTT.

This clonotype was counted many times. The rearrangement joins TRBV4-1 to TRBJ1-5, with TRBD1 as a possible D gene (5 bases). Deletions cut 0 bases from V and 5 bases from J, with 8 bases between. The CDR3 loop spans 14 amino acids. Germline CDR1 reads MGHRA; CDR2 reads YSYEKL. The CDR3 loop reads CASSQEQVYQPQHF. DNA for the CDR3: TGCGCCAGCAGCCAAGAACAGGTTTATCAGCCCCAGCATTTT.

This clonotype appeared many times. The CDR3 region is CASSRLALPGELFF. The CDR3 DNA is TGCGCCAGCAGCCGACTAGCGTTGCCCGGGGAGCTGTTTTTT. V is TRBV4-1 and J is TRBJ2-2; 8 bases map to TRBD2. CDR3 length: 14 residues. CDR1 and CDR2 from the germline V gene are MGHRA and YSYEKL. V shed 4 bases and J 6 bases; nucleotides not matched to a gene: 4.